The text below deals with one T cell receptor beta chain. Its antigen remains unidentified. Random hexamers primed reverse transcription of roughly 0.45 to 1 ug RNA. Each CDR3 protein gets one entry after TCRdb re-called the immunoSEQ multiplex PCR reads with MiXCR. The sample has hundreds of thousands of distinct CDR3 sequences; about 91% are singletons. Germline CDR1 SEHNR, CDR2 FQNEAQ (reference sequence). The CDR3 is 16 amino acids. The trim removed 3 bases at V and 6 bases at J, leaving 6 bases unmatched. These data belong to a study of CD8 T cells in Susac syndrome. Study-level results: In its TCR sequencing and HLA analysis, the study acknowledged that the number of individuals was relatively small.

The TCR originated in a human donor with multiple sclerosis. Sequenced: CD8+ T cells from PBMCs. The V and J genes are TRBV7-9 and TRBJ2-1, with 12 bases matching TRBD2. CDR3 DNA: TGTGCCAGCAGCTTTCCGGGACTAGCGGGTTTCAATGAGCAGTTCTTC. This gives the protein CASSFPGLAGFNEQFF.